One and the same sample provided the 20 T cell receptor beta chains below, sequenced in a study of blood T cells in healthy people across ages. Sample-barcoded 5' priming and a J-beta primer mix drove a second PCR of about 7 to 12 cycles. TCRdb independently ran MiXCR on the 5' RACE reads; one entry per CDR3 protein. The sample holds roughly 1,700,000 distinct CDR3 sequences, 28% seen once. The source material was blood. All receptors come from a woman aged 30 to 39 in good health.

As for this clonotype: A clone one base away is much larger, so this may be a read error. The rearrangement joins TRBV15 to TRBJ2-1, with 12 nucleotides matching TRBD2. Trimming took 0 bases from V and 6 from J; bases not matched to a gene: 3. Germline V gene sequence: CDR1 LNHNV, CDR2 YYDKDF (reference sequence). CDR3 length: 16 residues. CDR3 region: CATSREGLAGPNEQFF. In DNA, the CDR3 is TGTGCCACCAGCAGAGAGGGACTAGCGGGCCCCAATGAGCAGTTCTTC.

The chain has TRBV5-1 and TRBJ1-1, with D possibly TRBD1 on 5 matching bases. Germline assignment: CDR1 SGHRS and CDR2 YFSETQ. The CDR3 covers 16 residues. V was cut by 0 bases and J by 0 bases, with 12 bases left in between. CDR3 residues: CASSLVQGSMNTEAFF. The CDR3 DNA follows: TGCGCCAGCAGCTTGGTGCAGGGTTCCATGAACACTGAAGCTTTCTTT.

V and J are TRBV19 and TRBJ1-1, with a possible D match to TRBD1 (6 bases). V was cut by 8 bases and J by 7 bases, with 8 bases left in between. CDR3 length: 10 residues. Germline V gives CDR1 LNHDA, CDR2 SQIVND (reference sequence). This CDR3 is CASGGHEAFF. In DNA, the CDR3 is TGTGCCAGTGGGGGGCATGAAGCTTTCTTT.

This clonotype occurred many times. The chain carries TRBV28 and TRBJ2-7; the D gene could be TRBD1 or TRBD2 (5 bases each). CDR3 length equals 11 residues. Germline values: CDR1 MDHEN, CDR2 SYDVKM. V dropped 6 bases and J dropped 10 bases, with 13 bases sitting between them. This CDR3 reads CASSTHGGQYF. The CDR3 DNA sequence: TGTGCCAGCAGCACCCATGGGGGACAGTACTTC.

J is TRBJ2-7 and V is TRBV6-1; 11 nucleotides match TRBD1. This CDR3 comprises 14 residues. The V gene end was trimmed by 8 bases and the J gene end by 0 bases; junction bases not matched to a gene: 3. The germline V gene encodes CDR1 MNHNS and CDR2 SASEGT. CDR3 in amino acids: CASAGTGGSYEQYF. The CDR3 bases are TGTGCCAGCGCCGGGACAGGGGGCTCCTACGAGCAGTACTTC.

In its sample, this clonotype was seen a few times. The genes are TRBV3-1 and TRBJ2-7; TRBD2 is a possible D gene (5 bases). Trimming took 6 bases from V and 2 from J, leaving 11 bases between them. Germline loops: CDR1 LGHDT, CDR2 YNNKEL (reference sequence). The CDR3 loop spans 13 amino acids. The CDR3 nucleotides are TGTGCCAGCAGTAGAGGGTACGCCTACGAGCAGTACTTC. Translated: CASSRGYAYEQYF.

Concerning this clonotype itself: A read error is the likely source, as a far larger clone sits one nucleotide away. CDR3 protein: CASSLHGETQYF. The CDR3, as DNA: TGTGCCAGCAGCTTACACGGGGAGACCCAGTACTTC. V and J are TRBV7-2 and TRBJ2-5; D gene uncertain. CDR3 size: 12 residues. V shed 2 bases and J shed 5 bases, with 6 bases lying between them. The germline V gene encodes CDR1 SGHTA and CDR2 FQGNSA.

This clonotype was seen a few times. The rearrangement uses TRBV12-3 or TRBV12-4 and TRBJ2-7; no definite D call. V dropped 6 bases and J dropped 3 bases, with 18 bases sitting between them. The CDR3 runs 15 residues. CDR3 bases: TGTGCCAGCAGCACCACGTTCGGAGTGATCTACGAGCAGTACTTC. Encoded protein: CASSTTFGVIYEQYF.

This clonotype was found many times. V is TRBV10-2 and J is TRBJ2-5, with 7 bases lining up with TRBD2. With V trimmed by 2 bases and J by 2 bases, 8 bases remained unmatched. CDR1 is WSHSY, CDR2 SAAADI, per germline. This CDR3 contains 16 residues. The CDR3 DNA reads as TGCGCCAGCAGTGAGCCCCCCCGGACTAGGCAAGAGACCCAGTACTTC. Protein product: CASSEPPRTRQETQYF.

This clonotype was seen more than once but under ten times. The chain carries TRBV12-5 and TRBJ1-5; D call uncertain. CDR3 size: 12 residues. The V gene lost 6 bases and the J gene lost 4 bases, with 7 bases spanning the gap. CDR1 LGHNT and CDR2 FRNRAP come from the germline V gene. Here the CDR3 DNA reads TGTGCTAGTGGCCAATATAATCAGCCCCAGCATTTT. It translates to CASGQYNQPQHF. The whole variable domain, filled in from reference TRBV12-5 and TRBJ1-5, reads DARVTQTPRHKVTEMGQEVTMRCQPILGHNTVFWYRQTMMQGLELLAYFRNRAPLDDSGMPKDRFSAEMPDATLATLKIQPSEPRDSAVYFCASGQYNQPQHFGDGTRLSIL.

This clonotype was observed a few times. The chain links TRBV20-1 to TRBJ2-5, with 11 bases lining up with TRBD2. The CDR3 is 15 amino acids. The germline CDR1 and CDR2 sequences are DFQATT and SNEGSKA (reference sequence). The V and J ends lost 4 bases and 7 bases, in that order; junction bases with no gene match: 11. CDR3 amino acids: CSATPLAGGRGTQYF. The CDR3 DNA follows: TGCAGTGCTACGCCGCTAGCGGGAGGTCGCGGGACCCAGTACTTC.

This clonotype came up a few times. The chain joins TRBV5-1 to TRBJ1-1, with D possibly matching TRBD1 (6 bases). The length of the CDR3 is 17 residues. Germline V gives CDR1 SGHRS, CDR2 YFSETQ. Deletions cut 2 bases from V and 0 bases from J, with 17 bases between. CDR3: CASSFAGDFAMNTEAFF. CDR3 bases: TGCGCCAGCAGCTTTGCAGGGGACTTTGCGATGAACACTGAAGCTTTCTTT.

The rearrangement joins TRBV28 to TRBJ2-1; D tentatively reads TRBD1 or TRBD2 (5 bases each). The germline V gene encodes CDR1 MDHEN and CDR2 SYDVKM. V was clipped by 6 bases and J by 15 bases, with 15 bases between them. The CDR3 contains 11 residues. The CDR3 coding sequence is TGTGCCAGCAGACATCAGGGCCGGGGGTTCTTC. Translating gives CASRHQGRGFF.

The V gene is TRBV7-2, the J gene TRBJ2-1; 7 bases align to TRBD2. J lost 0 bases, V lost 10 bases, and 6 bases had no gene match. Germline V CDR1 and CDR2: SGHTA, FQGNSA. The CDR3 contains 14 residues. CDR3 in amino acids: CAKKTGGSYNEQFF. CDR3 nucleotides: TGTGCCAAAAAGACGGGGGGCTCCTACAATGAGCAGTTCTTC.

This clonotype was picked up many times. A single base separates this from a much larger clone, so it may be a read error. This rearrangement joins TRBV5-1 to TRBJ2-4, with 8 bases aligning to TRBD1. Trimming cost V 3 bases and J 7 bases; bases outside gene matches: 6. The germline V gene encodes CDR1 SGHRS and CDR2 YFSETQ. CDR3 size: 14 residues. The DNA of the CDR3 is TGCGCCAGCAGCTGCGGGCAGGGGGCGAACATTCAGTACTTC. Translation: CASSCGQGANIQYF.

This chain links TRBV7-2 with TRBJ1-3; D gene unclear. The CDR3 is made up of 15 amino acids. Germline CDR1 is SGHTA and CDR2 is FQGNSA. Between the trimmed V and J ends, which lost 4 bases and 1 base, there was a span of 11 bases. The CDR3: CASSSSPGSGNTIYF. The CDR3, as DNA: TGTGCCAGCAGCTCGTCCCCGGGATCTGGAAACACCATATATTTT.

This clonotype was seen more than once but under ten times. The chain joins TRBV20-1 to TRBJ2-7, with 9 bases fitting TRBD2. Germline trimming cut 1 base from V and 2 bases from J; bases unmatched to any gene: 6. CDR1 and CDR2 (germline): DFQATT, SNEGSKA (reference sequence). CDR3 length: 15 residues. The DNA of the CDR3 is TGCAGTGCTAGAGTATTTTCTAGCGGGGCCTACGAGCAGTACTTC. Its protein is CSARVFSSGAYEQYF.

V is TRBV7-9 and J is TRBJ1-2; 7 positions agree with TRBD1. CDR1 is SEHNR and CDR2 is FQNEAQ in the germline V gene (reference sequence). The CDR3 has 14 amino acids. V was pared by 5 bases and J by 4 bases, with 7 bases of the junction left unmatched. This CDR3 reads CASSRDGTAYGYTF. The CDR3 DNA sequence: TGTGCCAGCAGCAGAGACGGGACAGCCTATGGCTACACCTTC.

Ten or more counts support this clonotype. This rearrangement joins TRBV29-1 to TRBJ2-7, with TRBD1 matching over 7 bases. The V and J ends lost 5 bases and 0 bases, in that order; junction bases with no gene match: 10. Germline CDR1 reads SQVTM; CDR2 reads ANQGSEA. The CDR3 extends over 15 amino acids. CDR3 in amino acids: CSVKGTVGSSYEQYF. The CDR3 DNA reads as TGCAGCGTTAAGGGGACAGTGGGGAGCTCCTACGAGCAGTACTTC.

This clonotype was picked up a small number of times. This rearrangement joins TRBV6-6 to TRBJ2-1; 8 bases line up with TRBD2. The J segment lost 14 bases and the V segment lost 0 bases, leaving 9 bases of the junction unmatched. The CDR3 sequence is 14 residues long. The germline V gene has CDR1 MNHNY and CDR2 SVGAGI (reference sequence). The CDR3 region is CASSYSRTGGRKFF. The CDR3 DNA reads TGTGCCAGCAGTTACTCGAGGACGGGGGGGCGAAAGTTCTTC.